These 19 T cell receptor beta chains were all obtained from the same sample, sequenced in a study of blood T cell repertoires in COVID-19. The repertoire was sequenced with immunoSEQ multiplex PCR; TCRdb's copy has only in-frame clones and lacks some. The repertoire holds approximately 150,000 clones, with roughly 85% as singletons. The sample consisted of peripheral blood. The source of these receptors is a woman aged 45-59 years with COVID-19, enrolled during active disease.

Here the CDR3 reads CASSQERSSSGNTIYF. DNA for the CDR3: TGTGCCAGCAGCCAAGAGAGATCGTCCTCTGGAAACACCATATATTTT. This chain uses TRBV4-2 with TRBJ1-3; no reliable D call. The CDR3 length is 16 residues. V was clipped by 0 bases and J by 0 bases, with 9 bases between them. Germline CDR1 reads LGHNA; CDR2 reads YNFKEQ.

The V call is TRBV18, the J call TRBJ1-2; D is unclear. V shed 3 bases and J shed 4 bases, with 15 bases lying between them. Germline assignment: CDR1 KGHSH and CDR2 LQKENI. This CDR3 spans 15 amino acids. The CDR3 protein is CASSPLELVGYGYTF. As DNA, the CDR3 is TGTGCCAGCTCACCCTTGGAGCTGGTGGGCTATGGCTACACCTTC.

J is TRBJ2-2 and V is TRBV7-6; 8 bases align to TRBD1. Germline lookup yields CDR1 SGHVS and CDR2 FNYEAQ. The CDR3 contains 15 residues. With 6 bases clipped from V and 5 bases from J, the junction kept 8 bases outside the gene matches. The CDR3, as DNA: TGTGCCAGCAGTTCCGGGACAGGCCAGACCGGGGAGCTGTTTTTT. Its translation is CASSSGTGQTGELFF.

The CDR3 loop is CATSKWEGVSDTQYF. The CDR3 region has the DNA TGTGCCACCAGCAAGTGGGAGGGGGTTTCGGATACGCAGTATTTT. The chain joins TRBV15 to TRBJ2-3, with D perhaps TRBD2 (7 bases). The CDR3 has 15 amino acids. Trimming took off 4 bases at V and 6 bases at J, with 17 bases between the two ends. Germline CDR1 and CDR2: LNHNV and YYDKDF (reference sequence). Complete variable domain (other parts from reference TRBV15 and TRBJ2-3): DAMVIQNPRYQVTQFGKPVTLSCSQTLNHNVMYWYQQKSSQAPKLLFHYYDKDFNNEADTPDNFQSRRPNTSFCFLDIRSPGLGDTAMYLCATSKWEGVSDTQYFGPGTRLTVL.

The CDR3 reads CASSLQGNNSPLHF. The DNA for the CDR3 is TGTGCCAGCAGCTTACAGGGGAATAATTCACCCCTCCACTTT. The chain links TRBV6-5 to TRBJ1-6; the match to TRBD1 covers 7 bases. The CDR3 length is 14 residues. V was pared by 6 bases and J by 5 bases, with 4 bases of the junction left unmatched. Germline V gives CDR1 MNHEY, CDR2 SVGAGI.

V is TRBV6-5 and J is TRBJ1-5; D gene unclear. Germline CDR1 and CDR2: MNHEY and SVGAGI. The CDR3 totals 14 residues. Trimming left V 2 bases short and J 4 bases short, with 9 bases between. CDR3 sequence reads: CASSYARQNQPQHF. CDR3 DNA sequence: TGTGCCAGCAGTTACGCCAGGCAGAATCAGCCCCAGCATTTT.

The J gene is TRBJ1-5, the V gene TRBV4-1; the D gene is possibly TRBD1 (6 bases). The CDR3 runs to 17 residues. V lost 1 base and J lost 3, with 16 bases in between. Looked up from germline, CDR1 is MGHRA and CDR2 is YSYEKL. CDR3 DNA: TGCGCCAGCAGCCAAGGTTTAAAGGGGGGGGCCAATCAGCCCCAGCATTTT. Residues: CASSQGLKGGANQPQHF.

V usage is TRBV20-1 and J usage is TRBJ2-7; D not resolved. The CDR3 totals 11 residues. V lost 5 bases to trimming and J lost 6 bases, with 11 bases between them. Germline CDR1 DFQATT, CDR2 SNEGSKA (reference sequence). DNA for the CDR3: TGCAGTGCTCTACGGGTGGCCGAGCAGTACTTC. It encodes CSALRVAEQYF.

This chain connects TRBV10-3 to TRBJ2-7; TRBD1 matches 7 bases. Germline trimming cut 7 bases from V and 5 bases from J; bases unmatched to any gene: 8. The germline V gene has CDR1 ENHRY and CDR2 SYGVKD. CDR3 length equals 13 residues. The CDR3: CAINTDRDHEQYF. For the CDR3, the DNA is TGTGCCATCAATACCGACAGGGACCACGAGCAGTACTTC.

The J gene is TRBJ1-4, the V gene TRBV6-6; D might be TRBD1 (5 bases). The CDR3 covers 14 residues. The germline V and J ends were trimmed by 6 bases and 6 bases, with 14 bases remaining between them. Germline V gives CDR1 MNHNY, CDR2 SVGAGI (reference sequence). CDR3 in DNA: TGTGCCAGCAGCTCCGGCCGGGGGGATGAAAAACTGTTTTTT. Protein product: CASSSGRGDEKLFF.

This sequence joins TRBV28 and TRBJ1-4; D is unclear. Germline V gene sequence: CDR1 MDHEN, CDR2 SYDVKM. Trimming removed 4 bases from V and 0 bases from J, with 12 bases in between. CDR3 length: 16 amino acids. The CDR3 DNA follows: TGTGCCAGCAGTTCCTCAGGAGGATCAACTAATGAAAAACTGTTTTTT. Amino acid sequence: CASSSSGGSTNEKLFF.

V is TRBV9 and J is TRBJ2-2; the match to TRBD2 covers 7 bases. The germline CDR1 and CDR2 sequences are SGDLS and YYNGEE. Trimming removed 4 bases from V and 5 bases from J; junction bases left unmatched: 11. CDR3 length: 16 amino acids. CDR3 DNA: TGTGCCAGCAGCTCCGGGGGGAGGGTGGCAACCGGGGAGCTGTTTTTT. Residues: CASSSGGRVATGELFF.

This clone was detected only once. The chain employs TRBV4-1 and TRBJ2-5, with 11 bases that match TRBD1. Trimming took 3 bases from V and 4 from J; bases not matched to a gene: 4. The CDR3 covers 15 residues. Germline CDR1 and CDR2: MGHRA and YSYEKL. In DNA, the CDR3 is TGCGCCAGCAGCCAGGAGGGGACAGGGGGAGAGACCCAGTACTTC. Protein product: CASSQEGTGGETQYF.

J is TRBJ2-1 and V is TRBV5-1, with TRBD2 identical over 11 bases. The ends lost 4 bases at V and 3 bases at J; junction bases unmatched: 9. The CDR3 is 17 amino acids. In germline, CDR1 is SGHRS, CDR2 YFSETQ. This CDR3 is CASSLYKTSGVYNEQFF. The DNA of the CDR3 is TGCGCCAGCAGCCTTTATAAGACTAGCGGGGTCTACAATGAGCAGTTCTTC. Full variable domain (rest looked up from reference TRBV5-1 and TRBJ2-1): KAGVTQTPRYLIKTRGQQVTLSCSPISGHRSVSWYQQTPGQGLQFLFEYFSETQRNKGNFPGRFSGRQFSNSRSEMNVSTLELGDSALYLCASSLYKTSGVYNEQFFGPGTRLTVL.

The chain employs TRBV5-5 and TRBJ1-6, with D perhaps TRBD1 (6 bases). In germline, CDR1 is SGHKS, CDR2 YYEKEE (reference sequence). Trimming cost V 1 base and J 6 bases, with 11 bases left between them. This CDR3 is 15 amino acids long. CDR3 in DNA: TGTGCCAGCAGCTTGACAGGGATTTTTAATTCACCCCTCCACTTT. It codes for CASSLTGIFNSPLHF.

The chain carries TRBV5-6 and TRBJ1-4; TRBD1 aligns across 11 bases. The germline gives CDR1 SGHDT, CDR2 YYEEEE. After removal of 4 bases from V and 0 bases from J, the junction contained 2 bases not matched to a gene. This CDR3 contains 16 residues. The CDR3 is CASSAGQGATNEKLFF. Written as DNA, the CDR3 is TGTGCCAGCAGCGCGGGACAGGGGGCAACTAATGAAAAACTGTTTTTT.

This clone was seen a single time. V is TRBV6-2 or TRBV6-3 and J is TRBJ2-5, with 9 bases fitting TRBD2. Per the germline V gene, CDR1 is MNHEY and CDR2 is SVGEGT. V shed 2 bases, J shed 5 bases, and the junction held 6 bases outside the gene matches. This CDR3 is 15 amino acids long. This CDR3 is CASSYPAGGRETQYF. The DNA of the CDR3 is TGTGCCAGCAGTTACCCAGCGGGGGGTAGGGAGACCCAGTACTTC.

The J gene is TRBJ1-2, the V gene TRBV5-6; TRBD1 matches at 11 bases. This CDR3 is 16 amino acids long. V gave up 3 bases and J gave up 4 bases; unmatched junction bases: 8. Germline lookup yields CDR1 SGHDT and CDR2 YYEEEE. For the CDR3, the DNA is TGTGCCAGCAGCTCACGTGGGACAGGGGGACCCTATGGCTACACCTTC. It yields the protein CASSSRGTGGPYGYTF.

The rearrangement uses TRBV4-3 and TRBJ1-3; 7 bases are shared with TRBD1. From germline, CDR1 is LGHNA and CDR2 YSLEER. V lost 4 bases and J lost 4; bases outside the gene matches: 4. The CDR3 is made up of 14 amino acids. The CDR3 DNA is TGCGCCAGCAGCCCGACAGGGCAGGGAAACACCATATATTTT. Amino acids: CASSPTGQGNTIYF.